These 13 T cell receptor beta chains originate from one sample sequenced in a study of blood T cell repertoires in COVID-19 (dated by TCRdb to 2019 to 2021). The library was obtained by the immunoSEQ multiplex PCR assay. TCRdb retrieved this table from immuneACCESS and kept in-frame rearrangements only. Not all clones are present; in checked studies, unresolved V genes account for under half, and no reason is known for the remainder. The sample includes under 150,000 clones, with approximately 80% observed a single time. The ten largest make up approximately 13% of the sample. The sequenced sample consisted of peripheral blood. These TCRs come from a man aged 55 to 70 with active or convalescent COVID-19.

The V call is TRBV6-6, the J call TRBJ1-5; 8 bases line up with TRBD1. Germline trimming cut 4 bases from V and 2 bases from J; bases unmatched to any gene: 7. The germline CDR1 and CDR2 sequences are MNHNY and SVGAGI (reference sequence). This CDR3 is built from 16 residues. The CDR3 nucleotides are TGTGCCAGCAGTTTTTCGGACAGGGTAGGCAATCAGCCCCAGCATTTT. It is translated as CASSFSDRVGNQPQHF.

This chain's CDR3 is CASSRRTWGTGPKKEANTEAFF. The DNA of the CDR3 is TGTGCCAGCAGCCGCCGGACTTGGGGGACAGGGCCGAAAAAAGAAGCGAACACTGAAGCTTTCTTT. This chain joins TRBV14 and TRBJ1-1; 9 positions agree with TRBD1. From germline, CDR1 is SGHDN and CDR2 FVKESK. Trimming took 4 bases from V and 1 from J; bases not matched to a gene: 25. The CDR3 runs 22 residues. Based on the CDR3 plus reference TRBV14 and TRBJ1-1, the full variable domain is EAGVTQFPSHSVIEKGQTVTLRCDPISGHDNLYWYRRVMGKEIKFLLHFVKESKQDESGMPNNRFLAERTGGTYSTLKVQPAELEDSGVYFCASSRRTWGTGPKKEANTEAFFGQGTRLTVV.

DNA for the CDR3: TGTGCCAGCAGTTTTGGCGGGAGCTCCTATAATTCACCCCTCCACTTT. It encodes CASSFGGSSYNSPLHF. The rearrangement links TRBV28 to TRBJ1-6; D not certain. This CDR3 contains 16 residues. Germline V lookup: CDR1 MDHEN, CDR2 SYDVKM. V lost 3 bases and J lost 0, with 9 bases in between. Drawing the rest from reference TRBV28 and TRBJ1-6, the complete variable domain is DVKVTQSSRYLVKRTGEKVFLECVQDMDHENMFWYRQDPGLGLRLIYFSYDVKMKEKGDIPEGYSVSREKKERFSLILESASTNQTSMYLCASSFGGSSYNSPLHFGNGTRLTVT.

The chain joins TRBV5-1 to TRBJ2-3; 9 bases agree with TRBD2. Unmatched junction bases numbered 4, after V lost 1 base and J lost 1 base. Germline CDR1 SGHRS, CDR2 YFSETQ. The CDR3 spans 16 residues. DNA for the CDR3: TGCGCCAGCAGCTTGAGGCGGGAGGGAGGCACAGATACGCAGTATTTT. This gives the protein CASSLRREGGTDTQYF.

The gene calls are TRBV10-3 and TRBJ2-7; TRBD2 matches 9 bases. Trimming removed 3 bases from V and 5 bases from J; junction bases left unmatched: 8. Germline CDR1 reads ENHRY; CDR2 reads SYGVKD. This CDR3 has 15 residues. CDR3 DNA sequence: TGTGCCATCAGTGATCTAGCGGGACTTCTCGACGAGCAGTACTTC. It codes for CAISDLAGLLDEQYF.

This clone was observed a handful of times. V is TRBV7-2 and J is TRBJ2-7; TRBD2 might be the D (6 bases). Trimming stripped 5 bases from V and 6 bases from J, with 11 bases between. Germline values: CDR1 SGHTA, CDR2 FQGNSA. The CDR3 length is 12 residues. The CDR3: CASSIGGIEQYF. The CDR3 nucleotides read TGTGCCAGCAGCATAGGAGGGATCGAGCAGTACTTC.

This chain connects TRBV4-2 to TRBJ1-4, with 7 bases matching TRBD1. The CDR3 runs to 18 residues. Germline CDR1 LGHNA, CDR2 YNFKEQ. J was trimmed by 4 bases and V by 1 base; bases with no gene match: 12. CDR3 nucleotide sequence: TGTGCCAGCAGCCAAGCGACGGGACAGTCGAACATTAATGAAAAACTGTTTTTT. Its translation is CASSQATGQSNINEKLFF.

The chain is built from TRBV7-2 and TRBJ2-3; 8 bases agree with TRBD1. The germline CDR1 and CDR2 sequences are SGHTA and FQGNSA. This CDR3 region has 12 residues. V gave up 1 base and J gave up 12 bases; unmatched junction bases: 3. The CDR3 reads CASSLGDRSQYF. Here the CDR3 DNA reads TGTGCCAGCAGCTTAGGGGACAGGTCCCAGTATTTT.

The gene calls are TRBV28 and TRBJ2-7; D unresolved. Trimming stripped 5 bases from V and 5 bases from J, with 7 bases between. Germline-derived CDR1 and CDR2 are MDHEN and SYDVKM. CDR3 length equals 11 residues. Written as DNA, the CDR3 is TGTGCCAGCAGTCCCTTCCACGAGCAGTACTTC. Its translation: CASSPFHEQYF.

The V and J genes are TRBV28 and TRBJ1-5; no clear D. This CDR3 contains 14 residues. CDR1 and CDR2 (germline): MDHEN, SYDVKM. V lost 3 bases and J lost 2, with 8 bases in between. Written as DNA, the CDR3 is TGTGCCAGCAGTTTGTGGGGAGGCAATCAGCCCCAGCATTTT. Protein: CASSLWGGNQPQHF.

The chain recombines TRBV5-4 with TRBJ2-7; TRBD2 might be the D (7 bases). The CDR3 consists of 14 residues. The V end was cut by 4 bases, the J end by 6 bases, with 17 bases between. The V gene's germline CDR1 is SGHNT and CDR2 YYREEE (reference sequence). The CDR3 nucleotides are TGTGCCAGCAGCGGACCCCGGGGGGCGGCCGAGCAGTACTTC. It specifies CASSGPRGAAEQYF.

V usage is TRBV7-2 and J usage is TRBJ2-3; D is unclear. There are 16 residues in the CDR3. V was clipped by 2 bases and J by 4 bases, with 16 bases between them. Germline-derived CDR1 and CDR2 are SGHTA and FQGNSA. The CDR3 DNA reads as TGTGCCAGCAGCTTAAGAAACAACCAGGTTCCAGATACGCAGTATTTT. Translation: CASSLRNNQVPDTQYF.

The rearrangement uses TRBV6-5 and TRBJ1-6; 7 bases are shared with TRBD1. CDR3 size: 15 residues. The junction had 9 bases not matched to a gene; V was cut back by 6 bases and J by 7 bases. Germline assignment: CDR1 MNHEY and CDR2 SVGAGI. This chain's CDR3 is CASRTSDRPNSPLHF. In nucleotides, the CDR3 is TGTGCCAGCAGGACCTCGGACAGGCCCAATTCACCCCTCCACTTT.